Listed below are T cell receptor beta chains from one sample, sequenced in a study of coeliac disease. TCRdb's table, derived via immunoSEQ multiplex PCR, lists solely in-frame clones and lacks some. The sample lists a few thousand clones, around three quarters occurring once. Sequences were obtained from lymphocytes from the gut lamina propria. The origin of the receptors is a man aged 18 to 30 with celiac disease on a gluten-free diet. Both conserved end residues are part of each CDR3. Each record gives: CDR3 protein, CDR3 DNA, J gene, V gene, D gene, clone size. D genes are given only for firm matches. Clone size, where shown, is once, few, many, or a class for clones that have expanded.

CASSTGEGNTEAFF	TGTGCCAGTAGTACGGGGGAGGGAAACACTGAAGCTTTCTTT	TRBJ1-1	TRBV19	-	-
CASSPVESGGYGYTF	TGCGCCAGCAGCCCAGTCGAGTCCGGGGGATATGGCTACACCTTC	TRBJ1-2	TRBV4-3	-	-
CASSLSDNGEKLFF	TGTGCCAGCAGCTTGTCCGACAACGGTGAAAAACTGTTTTTT	TRBJ1-4	TRBV5-4	-	-
CASSMTSGGRGTQYF	TGTGCCAGCAGCATGACTAGCGGGGGGAGAGGGACCCAGTACTTC	TRBJ2-5	TRBV7-2	TRBD2	-
CASSFRVAGLGNTIYF	TGTGCCAGCAGCTTCCGAGTAGCAGGGTTAGGAAACACCATATATTTT	TRBJ1-3	TRBV13	-	-
CASRPRTGAFGEKLFF	TGTGCCAGCAGACCACGGACAGGGGCGTTTGGTGAAAAACTGTTTTTT	TRBJ1-4	TRBV27	TRBD1	few
CASSQDSMSNYGYTF	TGCGCCAGCAGCCAAGACAGTATGTCTAACTATGGCTACACCTTC	TRBJ1-2	TRBV4-1	-	-
CASSESVYEKLFF	TGTGCCAGCAGTGAAAGCGTATATGAAAAACTGTTTTTT	TRBJ1-4	TRBV6-1	-	-
CASRYRDYTDTQYF	TGTGCCAGCAGGTACCGGGACTACACAGATACGCAGTATTTT	TRBJ2-3	TRBV28	TRBD2	-
CASSYLALSTDTQYF	TGTGCCAGCAGTTACTTAGCGCTTAGCACAGATACGCAGTATTTT	TRBJ2-3	TRBV6-6	-	-
CASSLAGTGGYEQYF	TGCGCCAGCAGCCTCGCCGGGACAGGGGGCTACGAGCAGTACTTC	TRBJ2-7	TRBV4-3	TRBD1	few
CASSEDAHTTNEKLFF	TGTGCCAGCAGTGAAGACGCGCATACAACTAATGAAAAACTGTTTTTT	TRBJ1-4	TRBV2	-	few
CASRASGGSNQPQHF	TGTGCCAGCCGCGCTAGCGGGGGGTCAAATCAGCCCCAGCATTTT	TRBJ1-5	TRBV28	-	-
CASSLAGGLYQETQYF	TGTGCCAGCAGCTTGGCGGGGGGGCTTTATCAAGAGACCCAGTACTTC	TRBJ2-5	TRBV5-6	TRBD2	-
CASSLGLGAGNSPLHF	TGTGCCAGCAGCTTAGGTTTAGGTGCGGGTAATTCACCCCTCCACTTT	TRBJ1-6	TRBV7-2	-	few
CASSQAQGRGSYNSPLHF	TGTGCCAGCAGCCAAGCGCAGGGTAGGGGCTCCTATAATTCACCCCTCCACTTT	TRBJ1-6	TRBV4-2	-	-
CASSQGQGARTGELFF	TGTGCCAGCAGCCAGGGACAGGGGGCGAGAACCGGGGAGCTGTTTTTT	TRBJ2-2	TRBV4-2	TRBD1	-
CASSQLNRGTTEAFF	TGCGCCAGCAGCCAACTTAATAGGGGGACCACTGAAGCTTTCTTT	TRBJ1-1	TRBV4-3	-	-
CASSLGLAGGLAKNIQYF	TGCGCCAGCAGCTTGGGACTAGCGGGGGGCCTAGCCAAAAACATTCAGTACTTC	TRBJ2-4	TRBV5-1	TRBD2	-